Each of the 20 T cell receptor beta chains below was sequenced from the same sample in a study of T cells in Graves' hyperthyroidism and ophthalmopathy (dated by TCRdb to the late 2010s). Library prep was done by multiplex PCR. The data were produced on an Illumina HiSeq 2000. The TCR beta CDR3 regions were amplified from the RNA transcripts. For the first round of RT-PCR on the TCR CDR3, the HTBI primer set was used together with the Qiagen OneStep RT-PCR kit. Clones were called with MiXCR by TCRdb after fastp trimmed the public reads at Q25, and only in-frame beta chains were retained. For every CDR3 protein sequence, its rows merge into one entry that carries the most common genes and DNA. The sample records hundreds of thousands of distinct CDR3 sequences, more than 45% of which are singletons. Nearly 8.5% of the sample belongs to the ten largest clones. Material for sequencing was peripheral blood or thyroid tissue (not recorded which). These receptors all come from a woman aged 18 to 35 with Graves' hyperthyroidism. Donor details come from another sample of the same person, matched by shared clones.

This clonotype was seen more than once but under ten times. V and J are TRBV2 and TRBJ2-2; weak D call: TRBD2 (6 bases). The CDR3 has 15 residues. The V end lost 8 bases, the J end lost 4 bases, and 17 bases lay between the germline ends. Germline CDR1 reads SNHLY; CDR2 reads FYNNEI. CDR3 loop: CASARLAVGTGELFF. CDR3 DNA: TGTGCCAGCGCCCGGTTAGCGGTTGGCACCGGGGAGCTGTTTTTT.

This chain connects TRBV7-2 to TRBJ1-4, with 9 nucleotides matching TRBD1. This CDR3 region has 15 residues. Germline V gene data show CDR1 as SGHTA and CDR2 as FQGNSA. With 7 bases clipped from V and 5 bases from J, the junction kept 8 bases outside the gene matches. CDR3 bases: TGTGCCAGCACTTTCTCCGGGACAGGGAATGAAAAACTGTTTTTT. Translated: CASTFSGTGNEKLFF.

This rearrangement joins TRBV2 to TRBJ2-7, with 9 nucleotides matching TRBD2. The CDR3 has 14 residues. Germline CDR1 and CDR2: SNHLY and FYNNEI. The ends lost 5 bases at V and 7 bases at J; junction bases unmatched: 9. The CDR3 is CASSTSSGSGEQYF. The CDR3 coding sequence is TGTGCCAGCAGTACGAGTAGCGGGAGCGGTGAGCAGTACTTC.

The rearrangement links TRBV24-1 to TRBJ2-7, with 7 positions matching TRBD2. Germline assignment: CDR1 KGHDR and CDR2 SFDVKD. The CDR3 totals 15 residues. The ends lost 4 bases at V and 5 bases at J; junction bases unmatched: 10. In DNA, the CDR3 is TGTGCCACCAGTGACTGGAACGCAGGGAGGGACGAGCAGTACTTC. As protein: CATSDWNAGRDEQYF.

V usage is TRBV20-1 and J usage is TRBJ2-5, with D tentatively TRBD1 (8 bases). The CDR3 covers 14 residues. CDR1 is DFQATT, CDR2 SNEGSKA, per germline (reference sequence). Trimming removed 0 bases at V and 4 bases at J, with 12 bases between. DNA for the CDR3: TGCAGTGCTAGAGATACAGGGGGGGCAGAGACCCAGTACTTC. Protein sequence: CSARDTGGAETQYF.

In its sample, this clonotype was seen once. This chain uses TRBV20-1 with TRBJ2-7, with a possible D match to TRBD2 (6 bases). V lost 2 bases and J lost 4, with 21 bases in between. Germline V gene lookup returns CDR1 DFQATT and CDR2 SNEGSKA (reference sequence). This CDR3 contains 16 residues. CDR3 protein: CSARSGAGTRAYEQYF. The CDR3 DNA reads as TGCAGTGCTAGATCCGGGGCAGGGACTCGGGCTTACGAGCAGTACTTC.

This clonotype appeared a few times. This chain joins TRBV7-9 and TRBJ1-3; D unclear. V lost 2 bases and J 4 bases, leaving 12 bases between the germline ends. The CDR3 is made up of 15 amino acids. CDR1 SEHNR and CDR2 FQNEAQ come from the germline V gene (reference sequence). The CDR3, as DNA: TGTGCCAGCAGCTTAATTTCCGGAGCGGGAAACACCATATATTTT. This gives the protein CASSLISGAGNTIYF.

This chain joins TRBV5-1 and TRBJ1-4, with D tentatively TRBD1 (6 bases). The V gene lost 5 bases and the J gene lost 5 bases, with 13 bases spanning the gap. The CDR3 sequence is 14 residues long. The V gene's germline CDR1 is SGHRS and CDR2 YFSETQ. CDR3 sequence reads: CASSSTDRNEKLFF. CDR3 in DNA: TGCGCCAGCAGTTCCACCGACAGGAATGAAAAACTGTTTTTT. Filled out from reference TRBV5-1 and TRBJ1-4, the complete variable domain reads KAGVTQTPRYLIKTRGQQVTLSCSPISGHRSVSWYQQTPGQGLQFLFEYFSETQRNKGNFPGRFSGRQFSNSRSEMNVSTLELGDSALYLCASSSTDRNEKLFFGSGTQLSVL.

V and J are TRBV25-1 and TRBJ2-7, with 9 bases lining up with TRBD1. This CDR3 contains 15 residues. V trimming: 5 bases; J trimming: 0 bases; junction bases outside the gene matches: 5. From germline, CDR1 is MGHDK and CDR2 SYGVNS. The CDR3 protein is CASSWDRDFSYEQYF. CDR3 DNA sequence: TGTGCCAGCAGTTGGGACAGGGACTTCTCCTACGAGCAGTACTTC.

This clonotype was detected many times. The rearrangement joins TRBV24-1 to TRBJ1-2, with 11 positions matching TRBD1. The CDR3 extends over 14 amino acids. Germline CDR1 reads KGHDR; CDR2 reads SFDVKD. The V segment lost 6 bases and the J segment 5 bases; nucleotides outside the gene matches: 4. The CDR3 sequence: CATSPRDRGYGYTF. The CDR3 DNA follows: TGTGCCACCAGTCCCCGGGACAGGGGGTATGGCTACACCTTC.

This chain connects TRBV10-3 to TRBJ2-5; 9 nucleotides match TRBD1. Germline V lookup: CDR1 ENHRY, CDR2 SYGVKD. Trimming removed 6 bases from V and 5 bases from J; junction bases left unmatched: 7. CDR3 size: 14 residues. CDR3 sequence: CAISRDRDFETQYF. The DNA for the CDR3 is TGTGCCATCAGCCGGGACAGGGATTTTGAGACCCAGTACTTC.

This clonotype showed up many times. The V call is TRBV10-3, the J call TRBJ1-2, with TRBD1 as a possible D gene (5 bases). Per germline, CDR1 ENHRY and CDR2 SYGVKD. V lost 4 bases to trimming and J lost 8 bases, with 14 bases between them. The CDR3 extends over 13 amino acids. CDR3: CAISGGRARGYTF. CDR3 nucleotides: TGTGCCATCAGTGGGGGACGGGCGAGGGGCTACACCTTC.

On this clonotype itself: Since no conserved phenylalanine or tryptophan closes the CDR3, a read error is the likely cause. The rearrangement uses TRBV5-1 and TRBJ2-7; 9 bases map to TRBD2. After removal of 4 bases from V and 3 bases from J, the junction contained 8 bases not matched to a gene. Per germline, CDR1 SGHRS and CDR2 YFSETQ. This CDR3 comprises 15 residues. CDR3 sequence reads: CASSELAGPFYEQYL. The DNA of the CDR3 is TGCGCCAGCAGCGAGCTAGCGGGACCTTTCTACGAGCAGTACCTC.

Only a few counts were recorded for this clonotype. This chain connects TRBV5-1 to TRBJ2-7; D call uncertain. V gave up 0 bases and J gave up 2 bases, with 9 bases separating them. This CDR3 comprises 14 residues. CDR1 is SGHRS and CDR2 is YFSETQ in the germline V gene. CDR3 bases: TGCGCCAGCAGCTTGGATGGGGTACCCTACGAGCAGTACTTC. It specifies CASSLDGVPYEQYF.

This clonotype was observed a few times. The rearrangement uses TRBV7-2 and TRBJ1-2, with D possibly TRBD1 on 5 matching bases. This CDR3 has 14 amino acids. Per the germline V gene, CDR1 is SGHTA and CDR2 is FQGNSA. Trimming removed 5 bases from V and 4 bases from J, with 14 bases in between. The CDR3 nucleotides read TGTGCCAGCAGCCCGGGGGGGGTGGGCTATGGCTACACCTTC. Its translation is CASSPGGVGYGYTF.

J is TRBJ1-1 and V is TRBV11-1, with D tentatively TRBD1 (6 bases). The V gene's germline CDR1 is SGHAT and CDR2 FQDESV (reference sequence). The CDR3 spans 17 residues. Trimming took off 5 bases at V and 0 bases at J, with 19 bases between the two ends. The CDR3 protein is CASSPEDRLPMNTEAFF. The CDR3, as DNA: TGTGCCAGCAGCCCAGAGGACAGACTACCTATGAACACTGAAGCTTTCTTT.

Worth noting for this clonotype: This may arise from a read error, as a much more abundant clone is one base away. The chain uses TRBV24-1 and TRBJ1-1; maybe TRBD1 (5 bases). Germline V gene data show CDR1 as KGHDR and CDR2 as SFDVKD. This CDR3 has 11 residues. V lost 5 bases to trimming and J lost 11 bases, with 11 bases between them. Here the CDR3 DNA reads TGTGCCACCAGTGTGGGGGGGATGGCTTTCTTT. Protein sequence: CATSVGGMAFF.

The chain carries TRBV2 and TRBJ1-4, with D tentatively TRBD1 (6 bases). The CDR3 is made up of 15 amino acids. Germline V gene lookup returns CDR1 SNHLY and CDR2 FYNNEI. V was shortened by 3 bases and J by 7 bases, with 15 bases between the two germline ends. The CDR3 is CASSEGGPFGEKLFF. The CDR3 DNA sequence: TGTGCCAGCAGTGAGGGGGGCCCCTTTGGTGAAAAACTGTTTTTT.

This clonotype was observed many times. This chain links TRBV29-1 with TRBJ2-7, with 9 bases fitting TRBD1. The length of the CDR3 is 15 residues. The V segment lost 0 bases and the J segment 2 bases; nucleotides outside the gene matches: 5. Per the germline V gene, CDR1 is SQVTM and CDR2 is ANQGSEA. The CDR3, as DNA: TGCAGCGTTGAAGACCGGGACAGGGCGACCTACGAGCAGTACTTC. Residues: CSVEDRDRATYEQYF.

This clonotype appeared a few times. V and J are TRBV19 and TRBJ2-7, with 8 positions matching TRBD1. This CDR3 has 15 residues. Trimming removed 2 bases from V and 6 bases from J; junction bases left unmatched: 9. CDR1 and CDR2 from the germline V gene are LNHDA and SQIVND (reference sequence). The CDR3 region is CASSISQGAYGEQYF. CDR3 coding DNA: TGTGCCAGTAGTATATCCCAGGGGGCTTATGGCGAGCAGTACTTC.